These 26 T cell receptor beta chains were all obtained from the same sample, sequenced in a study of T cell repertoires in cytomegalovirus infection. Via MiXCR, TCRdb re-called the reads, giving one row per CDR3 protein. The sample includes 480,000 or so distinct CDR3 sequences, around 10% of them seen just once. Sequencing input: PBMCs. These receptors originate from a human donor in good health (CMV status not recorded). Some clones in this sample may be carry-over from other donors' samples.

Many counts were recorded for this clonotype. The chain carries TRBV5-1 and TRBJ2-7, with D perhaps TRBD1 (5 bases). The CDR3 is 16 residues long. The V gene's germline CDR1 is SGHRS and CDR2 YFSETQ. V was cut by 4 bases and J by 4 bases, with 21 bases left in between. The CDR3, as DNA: TGCGCCAGCAGCCCGACAGAGCTTCGTAGGGGATACGAGCAGTACTTC. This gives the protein CASSPTELRRGYEQYF.

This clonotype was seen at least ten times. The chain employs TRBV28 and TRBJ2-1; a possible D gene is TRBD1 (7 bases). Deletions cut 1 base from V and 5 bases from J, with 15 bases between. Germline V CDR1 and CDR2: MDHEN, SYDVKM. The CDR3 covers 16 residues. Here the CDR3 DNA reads TGTGCCAGCAGTTTATTTGCAGGGGGGCAGAACAATGAGCAGTTCTTC. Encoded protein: CASSLFAGGQNNEQFF.

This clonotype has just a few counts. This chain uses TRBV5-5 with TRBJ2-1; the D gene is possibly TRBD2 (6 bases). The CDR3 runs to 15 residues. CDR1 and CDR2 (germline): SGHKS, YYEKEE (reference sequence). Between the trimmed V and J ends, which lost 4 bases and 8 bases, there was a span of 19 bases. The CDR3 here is CASSNAGYLRHEQFF. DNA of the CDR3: TGTGCCAGCAGCAATGCGGGGTATTTGAGGCATGAGCAGTTCTTC.

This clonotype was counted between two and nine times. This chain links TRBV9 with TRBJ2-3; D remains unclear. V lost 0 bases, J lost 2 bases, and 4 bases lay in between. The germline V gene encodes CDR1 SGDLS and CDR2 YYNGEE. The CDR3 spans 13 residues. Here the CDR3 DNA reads TGTGCCAGCAGCGTAGGGGACACAGATACGCAGTATTTT. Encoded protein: CASSVGDTDTQYF.

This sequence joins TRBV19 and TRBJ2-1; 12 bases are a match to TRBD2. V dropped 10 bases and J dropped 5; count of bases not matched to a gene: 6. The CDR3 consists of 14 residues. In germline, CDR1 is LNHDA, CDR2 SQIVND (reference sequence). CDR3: CATRLAGANNEQFF. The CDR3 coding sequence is TGTGCCACCCGACTAGCGGGAGCCAACAATGAGCAGTTCTTC.

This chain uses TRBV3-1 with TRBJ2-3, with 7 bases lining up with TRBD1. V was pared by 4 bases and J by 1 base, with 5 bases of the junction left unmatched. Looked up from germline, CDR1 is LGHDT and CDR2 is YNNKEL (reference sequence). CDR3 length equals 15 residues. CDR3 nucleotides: TGTGCCAGCAGCCCCTGGACAGGTGGCACAGATACGCAGTATTTT. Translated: CASSPWTGGTDTQYF.

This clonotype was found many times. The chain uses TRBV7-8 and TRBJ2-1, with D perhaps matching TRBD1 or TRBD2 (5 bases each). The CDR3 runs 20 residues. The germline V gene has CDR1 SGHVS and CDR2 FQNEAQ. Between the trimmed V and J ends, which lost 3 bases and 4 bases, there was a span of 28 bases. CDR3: CASSFYYRTLDRTGYNEQFF. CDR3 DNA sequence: TGTGCCAGCAGCTTTTACTACCGGACACTCGACCGAACGGGATACAATGAGCAGTTCTTC.

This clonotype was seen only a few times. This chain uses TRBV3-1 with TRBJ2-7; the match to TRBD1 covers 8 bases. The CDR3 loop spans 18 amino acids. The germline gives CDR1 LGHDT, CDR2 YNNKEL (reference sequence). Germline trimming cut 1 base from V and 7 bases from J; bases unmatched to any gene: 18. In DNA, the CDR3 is TGTGCCAGCAGCCAAGGGGTGGTTAGGAGACAGGGGTTTGAGGAGCAGTACTTC. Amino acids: CASSQGVVRRQGFEEQYF.

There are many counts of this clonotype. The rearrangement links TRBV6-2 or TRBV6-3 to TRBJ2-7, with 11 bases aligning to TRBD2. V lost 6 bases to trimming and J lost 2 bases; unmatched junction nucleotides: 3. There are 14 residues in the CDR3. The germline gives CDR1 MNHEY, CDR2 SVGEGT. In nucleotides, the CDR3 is TGTGCCAGCAGGGCGACTAGCGGGGCCTACGAGCAGTACTTC. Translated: CASRATSGAYEQYF.

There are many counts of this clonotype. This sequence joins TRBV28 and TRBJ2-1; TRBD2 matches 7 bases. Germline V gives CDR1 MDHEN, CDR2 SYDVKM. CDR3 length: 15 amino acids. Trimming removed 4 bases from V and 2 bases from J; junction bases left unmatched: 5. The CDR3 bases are TGTGCCAGCAGTTGGGGGGGGAGACCCTACAATGAGCAGTTCTTC. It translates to CASSWGGRPYNEQFF.

CDR3: CASSLAGTVGNIQYF. CDR3 nucleotides: TGTGCCAGCAGCTTAGCTGGGACGGTAGGAAACATTCAGTACTTC. The gene calls are TRBV11-2 and TRBJ2-4; D is perhaps TRBD1 or TRBD2 (5 bases each). The CDR3 totals 15 residues. V was pared by 1 base and J by 6 bases, with 13 bases between. CDR1 and CDR2 (germline): SGHAT, FQNNGV.

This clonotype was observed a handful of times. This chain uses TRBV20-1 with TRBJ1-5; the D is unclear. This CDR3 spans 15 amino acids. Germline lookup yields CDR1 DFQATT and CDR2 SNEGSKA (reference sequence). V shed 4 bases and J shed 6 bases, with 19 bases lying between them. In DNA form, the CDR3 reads TGCAGTGCTAAAAAGAGAGGCCAAGGTACTCAGCCCCAGCATTTT. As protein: CSAKKRGQGTQPQHF.

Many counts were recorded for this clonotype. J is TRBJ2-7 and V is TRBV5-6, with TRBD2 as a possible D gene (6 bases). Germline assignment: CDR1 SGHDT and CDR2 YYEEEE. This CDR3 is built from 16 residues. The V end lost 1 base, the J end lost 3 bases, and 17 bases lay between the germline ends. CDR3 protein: CASSLRGNRLDYEQYF. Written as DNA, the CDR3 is TGTGCCAGCAGCTTGCGGGGGAACAGGCTAGACTACGAGCAGTACTTC.

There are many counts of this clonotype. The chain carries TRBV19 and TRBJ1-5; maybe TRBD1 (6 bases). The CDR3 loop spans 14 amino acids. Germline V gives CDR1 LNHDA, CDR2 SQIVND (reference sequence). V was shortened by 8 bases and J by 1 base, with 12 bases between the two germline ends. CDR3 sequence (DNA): TGTGCCAGTGCCCGCCAGGGGAGCAATCAGCCCCAGCATTTT. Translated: CASARQGSNQPQHF.

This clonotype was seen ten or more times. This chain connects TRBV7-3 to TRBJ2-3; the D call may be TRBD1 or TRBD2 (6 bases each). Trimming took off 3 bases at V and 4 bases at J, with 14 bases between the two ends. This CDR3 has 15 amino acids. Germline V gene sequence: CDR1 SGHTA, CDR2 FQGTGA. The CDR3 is CASSFHPGAPDTQYF. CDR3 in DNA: TGTGCCAGCAGCTTCCATCCGGGGGCCCCAGATACGCAGTATTTT.

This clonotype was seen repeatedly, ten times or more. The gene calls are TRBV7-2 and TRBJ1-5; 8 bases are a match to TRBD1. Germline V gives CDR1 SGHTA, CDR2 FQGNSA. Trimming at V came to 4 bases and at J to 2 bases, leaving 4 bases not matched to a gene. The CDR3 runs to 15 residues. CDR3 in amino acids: CASSSAGGGNQPQHF. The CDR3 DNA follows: TGTGCCAGCAGCTCAGCAGGGGGCGGCAATCAGCCCCAGCATTTT. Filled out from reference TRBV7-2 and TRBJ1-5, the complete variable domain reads GAGVSQSPSNKVTEKGKDVELRCDPISGHTALYWYRQSLGQGLEFLIYFQGNSAPDKSGLPSDRFSAERTGGSVSTLTIQRTQQEDSAVYLCASSSAGGGNQPQHFGDGTRLSIL.

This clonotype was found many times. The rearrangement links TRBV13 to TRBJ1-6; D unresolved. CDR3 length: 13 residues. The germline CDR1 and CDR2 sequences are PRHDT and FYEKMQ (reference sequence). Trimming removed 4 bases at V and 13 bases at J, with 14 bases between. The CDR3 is CASSYNPRPPLHF. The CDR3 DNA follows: TGTGCCAGCAGCTATAACCCCCGCCCGCCCCTCCACTTT.

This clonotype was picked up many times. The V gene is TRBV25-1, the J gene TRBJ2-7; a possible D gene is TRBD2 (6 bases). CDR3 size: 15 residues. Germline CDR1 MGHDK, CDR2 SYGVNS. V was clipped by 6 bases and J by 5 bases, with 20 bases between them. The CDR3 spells CASSSLQGGHDEQYF. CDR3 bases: TGTGCCAGCAGCTCCCTTCAGGGAGGTCATGACGAGCAGTACTTC.

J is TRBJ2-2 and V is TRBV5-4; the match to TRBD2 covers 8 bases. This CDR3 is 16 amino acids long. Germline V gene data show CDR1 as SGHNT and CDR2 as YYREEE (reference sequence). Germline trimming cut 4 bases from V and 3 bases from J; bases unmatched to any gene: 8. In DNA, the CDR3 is TGTGCCAGCAGCCCCGGGACTAGAAGCGACACCGGGGAGCTGTTTTTT. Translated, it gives CASSPGTRSDTGELFF.

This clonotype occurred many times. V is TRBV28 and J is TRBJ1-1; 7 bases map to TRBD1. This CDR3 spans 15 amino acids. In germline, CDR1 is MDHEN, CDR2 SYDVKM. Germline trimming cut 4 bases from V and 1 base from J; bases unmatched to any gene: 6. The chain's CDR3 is CASSSLGTANTEAFF. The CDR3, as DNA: TGTGCCAGCAGTTCCCTCGGGACAGCGAACACTGAAGCTTTCTTT.

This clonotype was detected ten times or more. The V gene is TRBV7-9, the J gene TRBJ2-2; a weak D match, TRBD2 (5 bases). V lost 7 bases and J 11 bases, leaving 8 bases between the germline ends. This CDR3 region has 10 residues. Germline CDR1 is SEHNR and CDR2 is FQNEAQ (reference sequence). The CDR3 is CASTGLELFF. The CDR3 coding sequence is TGTGCCAGCACCGGACTCGAGCTGTTTTTT. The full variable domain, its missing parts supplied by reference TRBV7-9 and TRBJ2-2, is DTGVSQNPRHKITKRGQNVTFRCDPISEHNRLYWYRQTLGQGPEFLTYFQNEAQLEKSRLLSDRFSAERPKGSFSTLEIQRTEQGDSAMYLCASTGLELFFGEGSRLTVL.

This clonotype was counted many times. CDR3 sequence reads: CASSWGRRNTEAFF. In nucleotides, the CDR3 is TGTGCCAGCAGCTGGGGACGGAGGAACACTGAAGCTTTCTTT. This rearrangement joins TRBV5-5 to TRBJ1-1, with D perhaps TRBD1 (5 bases). The V end lost 3 bases, the J end lost 1 base, and 10 bases lay between the germline ends. Germline CDR1 reads SGHKS; CDR2 reads YYEKEE (reference sequence). This CDR3 region has 14 residues. Full variable domain (rest looked up from reference TRBV5-5 and TRBJ1-1): DAGVTQSPTHLIKTRGQQVTLRCSPISGHKSVSWYQQVLGQGPQFIFQYYEKEERGRGNFPDRFSARQFPNYSSELNVNALLLGDSALYLCASSWGRRNTEAFFGQGTRLTVV.

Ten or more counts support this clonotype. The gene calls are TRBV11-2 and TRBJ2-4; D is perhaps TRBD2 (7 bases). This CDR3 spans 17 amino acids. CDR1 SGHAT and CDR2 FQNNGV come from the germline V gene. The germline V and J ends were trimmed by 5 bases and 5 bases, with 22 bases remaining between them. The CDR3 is CASSDFEGGREENIQYF. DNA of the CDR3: TGTGCCAGCAGCGACTTTGAGGGGGGGAGGGAAGAAAACATTCAGTACTTC.

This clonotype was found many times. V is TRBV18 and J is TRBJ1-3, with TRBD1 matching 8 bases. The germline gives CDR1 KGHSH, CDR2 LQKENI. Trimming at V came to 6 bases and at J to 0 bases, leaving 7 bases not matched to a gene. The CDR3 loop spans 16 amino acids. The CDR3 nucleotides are TGTGCCAGCTCCCTAGGACAGGGCACCTCTGGAAACACCATATATTTT. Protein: CASSLGQGTSGNTIYF.

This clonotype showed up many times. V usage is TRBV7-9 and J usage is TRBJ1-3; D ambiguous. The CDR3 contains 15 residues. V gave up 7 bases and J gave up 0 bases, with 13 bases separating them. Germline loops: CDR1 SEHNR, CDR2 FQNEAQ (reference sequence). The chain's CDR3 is CASNPRRTSGNTIYF. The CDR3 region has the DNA TGTGCCAGCAACCCTCGGAGAACCTCTGGAAACACCATATATTTT.

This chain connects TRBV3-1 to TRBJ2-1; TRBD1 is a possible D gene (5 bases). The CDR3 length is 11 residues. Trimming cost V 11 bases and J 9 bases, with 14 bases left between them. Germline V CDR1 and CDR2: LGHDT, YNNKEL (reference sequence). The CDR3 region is CAGSMGLEQFF. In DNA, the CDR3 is TGTGCCGGATCAATGGGGCTTGAGCAGTTCTTC.